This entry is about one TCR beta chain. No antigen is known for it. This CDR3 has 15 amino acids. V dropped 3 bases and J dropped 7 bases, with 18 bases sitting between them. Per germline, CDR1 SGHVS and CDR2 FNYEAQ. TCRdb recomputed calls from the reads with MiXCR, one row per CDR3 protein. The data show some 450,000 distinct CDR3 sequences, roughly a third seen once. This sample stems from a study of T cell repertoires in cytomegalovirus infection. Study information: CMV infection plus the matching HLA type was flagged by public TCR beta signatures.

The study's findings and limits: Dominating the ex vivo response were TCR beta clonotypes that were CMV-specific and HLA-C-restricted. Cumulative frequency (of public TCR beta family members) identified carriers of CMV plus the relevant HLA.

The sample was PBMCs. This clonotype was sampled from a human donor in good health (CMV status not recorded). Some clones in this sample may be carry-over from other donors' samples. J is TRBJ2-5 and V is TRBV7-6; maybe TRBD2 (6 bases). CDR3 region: CASSLKGLPPATQYF. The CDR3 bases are TGTGCCAGCAGCTTGAAGGGACTCCCTCCAGCGACCCAGTACTTC.